This is a list of T cell receptor beta chains from one sample in a study of T cell clones after liver transplantation. Repertoires were generated with immunoSEQ multiplex PCR, while TCRdb's copy carries only in-frame clones and drops some. Among around 100,000 clones listed, about 81% were seen once. Source: CD4+ T cells from blood, taken roughly 50 months after liver transplant. Source of these receptors: a human patient who received a liver transplant. Some T cells may be provided by the graft donor. The CDR3 runs from the conserved cysteine through the conserved F or W. A D gene is named only where the DNA matches it firmly. Size is omitted from some rows. Given values are once, few, many or a class for expanded clones.

V: TRBV2; D: TRBD1; J: TRBJ2-7; size: NA; CDR3: CASSSGTGSYEQYF; DNA: TGTGCCAGCAGTTCCGGGACAGGGAGTTACGAGCAGTACTTC
V: TRBV5-1; D: NA; J: TRBJ2-5; size: NA; CDR3: CASSLARREETQYF; DNA: TGCGCCAGCAGCTTGGCCAGGAGGGAGGAGACCCAGTACTTC
V: TRBV5-1; D: NA; J: TRBJ2-5; size: NA; CDR3: CASSLEDGAETQYF; DNA: TGCGCCAGCAGCTTAGAAGACGGGGCGGAGACCCAGTACTTC
V: TRBV5-1; D: NA; J: TRBJ1-2; size: NA; CDR3: CASSLRVTAANYGYTF; DNA: TGCGCCAGCAGCTTGCGGGTGACCGCAGCTAACTATGGCTACACCTTC
V: TRBV7-9; D: NA; J: TRBJ2-7; size: NA; CDR3: CASSLKLGGSYEQYF; DNA: TGTGCCAGCAGCTTAAAGCTGGGGGGATCCTACGAGCAGTACTTC
V: TRBV29-1; D: NA; J: TRBJ2-3; size: few; CDR3: CSVRYTDTQYF; DNA: TGCAGCGTCCGATATACAGATACGCAGTATTTT
V: TRBV6-1; D: NA; J: TRBJ1-5; size: NA; CDR3: CASSGPLGGQPQHF; DNA: TGTGCCAGCAGTGGCCCTTTGGGGGGTCAGCCCCAGCATTTT
V: TRBV28; D: NA; J: TRBJ1-1; size: NA; CDR3: CASVLGGTEAFF; DNA: TGTGCCAGTGTGCTCGGTGGAACTGAAGCTTTCTTT
V: TRBV6-6; D: NA; J: TRBJ1-5; size: once; CDR3: CASSYGGNQPQHF; DNA: TGTGCCAGCAGTTATGGGGGGAATCAGCCCCAGCATTTT
V: TRBV6-5; D: TRBD2; J: TRBJ2-1; size: once; CDR3: CASRLAGGSYNEQFF; DNA: TGTGCCAGCAGACTAGCGGGGGGGTCCTACAATGAGCAGTTCTTC
V: TRBV29-1; D: NA; J: TRBJ2-1; size: few; CDR3: CSVVEGTNEQFF; DNA: TGCAGCGTTGTAGAGGGCACCAATGAGCAGTTCTTC
V: TRBV9; D: NA; J: TRBJ2-2; size: NA; CDR3: CASSARQNTGELFF; DNA: TGTGCCAGCAGCGCCCGACAGAACACCGGGGAGCTGTTTTTT
V: TRBV5-1; D: TRBD1; J: TRBJ1-5; size: once; CDR3: CASSPGQGNQPQHF; DNA: TGCGCCAGCAGCCCGGGACAGGGAAATCAGCCCCAGCATTTT
V: TRBV14; D: NA; J: TRBJ1-1; size: NA; CDR3: CASSRDRDTEAFF; DNA: TGTGCCAGCAGCCGCGACCGGGACACTGAAGCTTTCTTT
V: TRBV18; D: NA; J: TRBJ2-1; size: NA; CDR3: CASSPQKSSYNEQFF; DNA: TGTGCCAGCTCACCTCAGAAGAGCTCCTACAATGAGCAGTTCTTC
V: TRBV4-2; D: NA; J: TRBJ2-4; size: NA; CDR3: CASSQVADFWGNIQYF; DNA: TGTGCCAGCAGCCAAGTTGCTGATTTTTGGGGAAACATTCAGTACTTC
V: TRBV10-2; D: NA; J: TRBJ1-1; size: few; CDR3: CASRDYTEAFF; DNA: TGCGCCAGCAGGGATTACACTGAAGCTTTCTTT
V: TRBV10-3; D: TRBD1; J: TRBJ1-2; size: NA; CDR3: CAISNPGGGLYGYTF; DNA: TGTGCCATCAGTAACCCAGGGGGCGGGCTCTATGGCTACACCTTC
V: TRBV5-1; D: NA; J: TRBJ2-3; size: once; CDR3: CASSLAGLATDTQYF; DNA: TGCGCCAGCAGCTTGGCCGGGCTAGCAACAGATACGCAGTATTTT
V: TRBV7-2; D: NA; J: TRBJ1-6; size: NA; CDR3: CASTVFNNSPLHF; DNA: TGTGCCAGCACCGTATTCAATAATTCACCCCTCCACTTT
V: TRBV9; D: NA; J: TRBJ1-2; size: NA; CDR3: CASSPRRGRGYGYTF; DNA: TGTGCCAGCAGCCCCCGACGGGGGCGCGGCTATGGCTACACCTTC
V: TRBV18; D: TRBD2; J: TRBJ2-3; size: NA; CDR3: CASSPPRTSGRRTDTQYF; DNA: TGTGCCAGCTCACCACCTAGGACTAGCGGGAGGCGCACAGATACGCAGTATTTT
V: TRBV29-1; D: TRBD1; J: TRBJ1-1; size: few; CDR3: CSVAEGEWTGRNTEAFF; DNA: TGCAGCGTAGCCGAGGGGGAATGGACAGGGAGGAACACTGAAGCTTTCTTT
V: TRBV18; D: TRBD2; J: TRBJ2-7; size: NA; CDR3: CASSERGGSYEQYF; DNA: TGTGCCAGCTCAGAGCGGGGGGGATCCTACGAGCAGTACTTC
V: TRBV27; D: NA; J: TRBJ2-7; size: NA; CDR3: CASSLHQLYYEQYF; DNA: TGTGCCAGCAGTTTACACCAACTTTACTACGAGCAGTACTTC
V: TRBV27; D: TRBD1; J: TRBJ1-2; size: NA; CDR3: CASSLSGGPSTYYGYTF; DNA: TGTGCCAGCAGCCTATCAGGGGGACCATCTACCTACTATGGCTACACCTTC
V: TRBV2; D: NA; J: TRBJ1-1; size: NA; CDR3: CASSSPGQGNTEAFF; DNA: TGTGCCAGCAGTTCACCGGGACAAGGGAACACTGAAGCTTTCTTT
V: TRBV6-6; D: NA; J: TRBJ2-1; size: NA; CDR3: CASSLGGGGNEQFF; DNA: TGTGCCAGCAGTTTAGGAGGGGGGGGAAATGAGCAGTTCTTC
V: TRBV4-2; D: TRBD2; J: TRBJ2-7; size: NA; CDR3: CASSQKVGTSGGTYEQYF; DNA: TGTGCCAGCAGCCAAAAGGTGGGGACTAGCGGGGGAACTTACGAGCAGTACTTC
V: TRBV5-8; D: TRBD2; J: TRBJ2-1; size: once; CDR3: CASRPSGRGRGNEQFF; DNA: TGTGCCAGCAGGCCTTCCGGCCGCGGGAGAGGGAATGAGCAGTTCTTC
V: TRBV5-1; D: NA; J: TRBJ2-7; size: NA; CDR3: CASSLGAGTYEQYF; DNA: TGCGCCAGCAGCTTGGGAGCCGGAACATACGAGCAGTACTTC
V: TRBV28; D: NA; J: TRBJ1-5; size: NA; CDR3: CASNTDGLNQPQHF; DNA: TGTGCCAGTAACACCGACGGGCTCAATCAGCCCCAGCATTTT
V: TRBV4-3; D: TRBD1; J: TRBJ2-7; size: NA; CDR3: CASSQLWQGVLEQYF; DNA: TGCGCCAGCAGCCAACTCTGGCAGGGGGTCCTCGAGCAGTACTTC
V: TRBV11-1; D: TRBD1; J: TRBJ2-5; size: NA; CDR3: CASSFGTGQETQYF; DNA: TGTGCCAGCAGCTTCGGGACAGGCCAAGAGACCCAGTACTTC
V: TRBV7-2; D: NA; J: TRBJ1-4; size: few; CDR3: CASSFRSGATNEKLFF; DNA: TGTGCCAGCAGCTTTAGGTCGGGGGCAACTAATGAAAAACTGTTTTTT